A single sample gave rise to the 31 T cell receptor beta chains below, sequenced in a study of T cell responses to AZD1222 COVID-19 vaccine. Sequencing was performed with immunoSEQ multiplex PCR; in TCRdb, only in-frame clones are kept and a portion is missing. The sample includes about 110,000 clones, 91% of them seen just once. The specimen comprised peripheral blood, sampled on day 0 of AZD1222 vaccination. Receptors were obtained from an adult in good health.

The chain links TRBV5-1 to TRBJ2-5, with 8 nucleotides matching TRBD2. V was pared by 7 bases and J by 4 bases, with 12 bases of the junction left unmatched. The CDR3 sequence is 15 residues long. CDR1 is SGHRS and CDR2 is YFSETQ in the germline V gene. The CDR3 region has the DNA TGCGCCAGCTCCCCAATTAGCGGGAAAGGAGAGACCCAGTACTTC. Amino acids: CASSPISGKGETQYF.

The genes are TRBV18 and TRBJ2-3; D call uncertain. Trimming pared 3 bases from V and 6 bases from J, leaving 4 bases between. Germline CDR1 KGHSH, CDR2 LQKENI. CDR3 length: 11 amino acids. The DNA for the CDR3 is TGTGCCAGCTCACCTTGGGATACGCAGTATTTT. It yields the protein CASSPWDTQYF.

The CDR3 DNA sequence: TGTGCCAGCAGTTACCGCGGGGGAGGGGACGAAGCTTTCTTT. Encoded protein: CASSYRGGGDEAFF. The V and J genes are TRBV6-6 and TRBJ1-1, with D possibly being TRBD1 (5 bases). Germline lookup yields CDR1 MNHNY and CDR2 SVGAGI (reference sequence). CDR3 size: 14 residues. V was pared by 2 bases and J by 8 bases, with 15 bases between.

This chain joins TRBV28 and TRBJ1-2, with D unresolved. The V end was cut by 3 bases, the J end by 8 bases, with 13 bases between. This CDR3 has 13 amino acids. Germline assignment: CDR1 MDHEN and CDR2 SYDVKM. CDR3 in amino acids: CASSLGGLRGYTF. The DNA for the CDR3 is TGTGCCAGCAGTTTGGGAGGTTTAAGGGGCTACACCTTC.

The chain carries TRBV7-9 and TRBJ1-6, with 10 bases aligning to TRBD1. Germline V gene lookup returns CDR1 SEHNR and CDR2 FQNEAQ (reference sequence). The CDR3 runs to 14 residues. The J segment lost 7 bases and the V segment lost 5 bases, leaving 2 bases of the junction unmatched. The chain's CDR3 is CASSEGQGNSPLHF. CDR3 DNA sequence: TGTGCCAGCAGCGAGGGACAGGGGAATTCACCCCTCCACTTT.

CDR3 residues: CASSEYNDYTF. CDR3 sequence (DNA): TGTGCCAGCAGTGAATATAACGACTACACCTTC. The rearrangement links TRBV6-1 to TRBJ1-2; D remains ambiguous. The V gene lost 2 bases and the J gene lost 10 bases, with 8 bases spanning the gap. Germline lookup yields CDR1 MNHNS and CDR2 SASEGT. This CDR3 spans 11 amino acids.

This clone was detected only a few times. Additional DNA sequences in this sample encode the identical CDR3. The V gene is TRBV7-8, the J gene TRBJ2-2, with D uncertain. The CDR3 runs to 15 residues. From germline, CDR1 is SGHVS and CDR2 FQNEAQ. Between the trimmed V and J ends, which lost 1 base and 4 bases, there was a span of 10 bases. For the CDR3, the DNA is TGTGCCAGCAGCTTAGGGTCCGGTGGCACCGGGGAGCTGTTTTTT. This codes for CASSLGSGGTGELFF. Full variable domain (rest looked up from reference TRBV7-8 and TRBJ2-2): GAGVSQSPRYKVAKRGQDVALRCDPISGHVSLFWYQQALGQGPEFLTYFQNEAQLDKSGLPSDRFFAERPEGSVSTLKIQRTQQEDSAVYLCASSLGSGGTGELFFGEGSRLTVL.

The chain uses TRBV11-2 and TRBJ2-1; the D call may be TRBD1 or TRBD2 (6 bases each). The germline V and J ends were trimmed by 4 bases and 0 bases, with 22 bases remaining between them. This CDR3 has 19 amino acids. Looked up from germline, CDR1 is SGHAT and CDR2 is FQNNGV. The DNA for the CDR3 is TGTGCCAGCAGCTCACGGGGGCTGAGCGGGCCGAGCTCCTACAATGAGCAGTTCTTC. Translated: CASSSRGLSGPSSYNEQFF.

The chain combines TRBV4-1 with TRBJ1-5; unclear D gene. The CDR3 loop spans 15 amino acids. Germline CDR1 reads MGHRA; CDR2 reads YSYEKL. The V end was cut by 1 base, the J end by 1 base, with 8 bases between. The CDR3 nucleotides read TGCGCCAGCAGCCAAGGATTGATCAGCAATCAGCCCCAGCATTTT. Protein product: CASSQGLISNQPQHF.

The V call is TRBV7-2, the J call TRBJ2-3; D gene uncertain. There are 12 residues in the CDR3. V lost 3 bases and J lost 6, with 7 bases in between. Germline V gene data show CDR1 as SGHTA and CDR2 as FQGNSA. The CDR3 region is CASSFREDTQYF. The CDR3 bases are TGTGCCAGCAGCTTCCGAGAGGATACGCAGTATTTT.

This chain joins TRBV6-2 or TRBV6-3 and TRBJ2-5; D not certain. The CDR3 runs to 14 residues. V dropped 0 bases and J dropped 2 bases, with 7 bases sitting between them. Looked up from germline, CDR1 is MNHEY and CDR2 is SVGEGT. CDR3 residues: CASSYSGTQETQYF. The DNA for the CDR3 is TGTGCCAGCAGTTACTCAGGCACACAAGAGACCCAGTACTTC.

V and J are TRBV20-1 and TRBJ2-2; 8 bases agree with TRBD1. After removal of 3 bases from V and 5 bases from J, the junction contained 5 bases not matched to a gene. The CDR3 spans 14 residues. Germline CDR1 reads DFQATT; CDR2 reads SNEGSKA (reference sequence). Written as DNA, the CDR3 is TGCAGTGCTAGTGGGACAGGAGGGACCGGGGAGCTGTTTTTT. Protein product: CSASGTGGTGELFF.

The V gene is TRBV2, the J gene TRBJ2-7; possible D gene TRBD1, 6 bases. The germline CDR1 and CDR2 sequences are SNHLY and FYNNEI. The CDR3 spans 15 residues. V lost 1 base and J lost 3, with 13 bases in between. In nucleotides, the CDR3 is TGTGCCAGCAGTGAAGGACAGGCCCTAGGCTACGAGCAGTACTTC. Amino acid sequence: CASSEGQALGYEQYF. The variable domain in full, with the rest retrieved from reference TRBV2 and TRBJ2-7, is EPEVTQTPSHQVTQMGQEVILRCVPISNHLYFYWYRQILGQKVEFLVSFYNNEISEKSEIFDDQFSVERPDGSNFTLKIRSTKLEDSAMYFCASSEGQALGYEQYFGPGTRLTVT.

This chain uses TRBV5-1 with TRBJ2-3; no clear D gene. CDR3 size: 13 residues. Germline V gene data show CDR1 as SGHRS and CDR2 as YFSETQ. V gave up 3 bases and J gave up 3 bases, with 8 bases separating them. This chain's CDR3 is CASSSARTDTQYF. CDR3 sequence (DNA): TGCGCCAGCAGCTCGGCACGAACAGATACGCAGTATTTT.

This chain joins TRBV7-7 and TRBJ2-5; weak D call: TRBD2 (6 bases). This CDR3 comprises 16 residues. Trimming took 5 bases from V and 4 from J, leaving 20 bases between them. Germline V lookup: CDR1 SSHAT, CDR2 FNYEAQ (reference sequence). The CDR3 region is CASSKFTEVGGETQYF. The CDR3 DNA sequence: TGTGCCAGCAGCAAGTTCACCGAGGTGGGGGGAGAGACCCAGTACTTC.

In this sample, this clone turned up once. This chain uses TRBV30 with TRBJ2-1; TRBD2 agrees at 8 bases. The V gene end was trimmed by 4 bases and the J gene end by 6 bases; junction bases not matched to a gene: 5. The CDR3 is made up of 13 amino acids. Germline CDR1 reads GTSNPN; CDR2 reads SVGIG (reference sequence). CDR3 in DNA: TGTGCCTGGAACATGGGACTAGTCAATGAGCAGTTCTTC. It specifies CAWNMGLVNEQFF.

The rearrangement joins TRBV18 to TRBJ2-5; D may match TRBD1 or TRBD2 (5 bases each). Trimming took 2 bases from V and 2 from J, leaving 18 bases between them. The CDR3 loop spans 17 amino acids. Germline V gives CDR1 KGHSH, CDR2 LQKENI. CDR3: CASSPITALRGQETQYF. As DNA, the CDR3 is TGTGCCAGCTCACCAATAACGGCGTTGAGGGGACAAGAGACCCAGTACTTC. The full variable domain, in which reference TRBV18 and TRBJ2-5 provide the parts outside the CDR3, is NAGVMQNPRHLVRRRGQEARLRCSPMKGHSHVYWYRQLPEEGLKFMVYLQKENIIDESGMPKERFSAEFPKEGPSILRIQQVVRGDSAAYFCASSPITALRGQETQYFGPGTRLLVL.

The gene calls are TRBV11-3 and TRBJ2-1; D remains unclear. Per germline, CDR1 SGHNT and CDR2 YENEEA. The CDR3 covers 13 residues. With 2 bases removed from V and 2 bases from J, the gap between germline ends came to 4 bases. The CDR3 here is CASSLTTYNEQFF. The CDR3 DNA is TGTGCCAGCAGCTTAACAACCTACAATGAGCAGTTCTTC.

This sequence joins TRBV2 and TRBJ2-3; 10 positions agree with TRBD2. CDR3 size: 14 residues. After removal of 4 bases from V and 6 bases from J, the junction contained 4 bases not matched to a gene. The germline V gene has CDR1 SNHLY and CDR2 FYNNEI. In DNA form, the CDR3 reads TGTGCCAGCAGTGGGGAGCGGGGGGGCGATACGCAGTATTTT. It yields the protein CASSGERGGDTQYF.

J is TRBJ2-7 and V is TRBV11-3; the match to TRBD1 covers 10 bases. J was trimmed by 5 bases and V by 1 base; bases with no gene match: 5. The length of the CDR3 is 15 residues. Germline loops: CDR1 SGHNT, CDR2 YENEEA. CDR3 in amino acids: CASSLGQGAKNEQYF. CDR3 coding DNA: TGTGCCAGCAGCTTAGGACAGGGGGCTAAAAACGAGCAGTACTTC. Looking up the rest from reference TRBV11-3 and TRBJ2-7 gives the full variable domain: EAGVVQSPRYKIIEKKQPVAFWCNPISGHNTLYWYLQNLGQGPELLIRYENEEAVDDSQLPKDRFSAERLKGVDSTLKIQPAELGDSAVYLCASSLGQGAKNEQYFGPGTRLTVT.

The rearrangement links TRBV20-1 to TRBJ2-3; D perhaps matches TRBD1 (5 bases). The CDR3 extends over 11 amino acids. The germline CDR1 and CDR2 sequences are DFQATT and SNEGSKA (reference sequence). The V gene lost 2 bases and the J gene lost 6 bases, with 6 bases spanning the gap. For the CDR3, the DNA is TGCAGTGCTAGACAGGGTGATACGCAGTATTTT. It encodes CSARQGDTQYF.

V gene TRBV7-2 combines with J gene TRBJ2-3; the D is unclear. Germline values: CDR1 SGHTA, CDR2 FQGNSA. V was shortened by 2 bases and J by 2 bases, with 5 bases between the two germline ends. CDR3 size: 13 residues. The CDR3 protein is CASSLPPTDTQYF. DNA for the CDR3: TGTGCCAGCAGCTTACCCCCCACAGATACGCAGTATTTT.

The J gene is TRBJ1-1, the V gene TRBV10-2; D ambiguous. The CDR3 runs to 14 residues. Germline-derived CDR1 and CDR2 are WSHSY and SAAADI. V was clipped by 5 bases and J by 1 base, with 11 bases between them. CDR3 sequence: CASSWAPRNTEAFF. The DNA of the CDR3 is TGCGCCAGCAGTTGGGCCCCCAGGAACACTGAAGCTTTCTTT.

This chain uses TRBV3-1 (or the pseudogene TRBV3-2) with TRBJ2-5, with 10 bases identical to TRBD2. Trimming cost V 5 bases and J 3 bases; bases outside gene matches: 3. CDR3 size: 14 residues. The germline gives CDR1 LGHDT, CDR2 YNNKEL (reference sequence). CDR3 nucleotide sequence: TGTGCCAGCAGCGTTCTAGCGGGGGAAGAGACCCAGTACTTC. This codes for CASSVLAGEETQYF.

The rearrangement links TRBV5-1 to TRBJ2-1; 9 nucleotides line up with TRBD2. CDR1 SGHRS and CDR2 YFSETQ come from the germline V gene. Losses at the gene ends were 3 bases for V and 1 base for J; bases not matched to a gene: 5. This CDR3 comprises 16 residues. CDR3 DNA: TGCGCCAGCAGCTCATTAGCGGGAGAATCCTACAATGAGCAGTTCTTC. Translation: CASSSLAGESYNEQFF.

The chain carries TRBV5-1 and TRBJ2-7; 9 bases agree with TRBD1. Trimming removed 3 bases from V and 3 bases from J; junction bases left unmatched: 10. CDR3 length: 16 amino acids. Germline CDR1 SGHRS, CDR2 YFSETQ. The CDR3 region is CASSSAGTGINYEQYF. CDR3 in DNA: TGCGCCAGCAGCTCGGCCGGGACAGGGATCAACTACGAGCAGTACTTC.

The CDR3 DNA reads as TGTGCCAGCTCACCACCTCCCGACAGGATAAATGGCTACACCTTC. Protein sequence: CASSPPPDRINGYTF. The chain combines TRBV18 with TRBJ1-2; maybe TRBD1 (6 bases). CDR1 is KGHSH, CDR2 LQKENI, per germline. V gave up 0 bases and J gave up 6 bases, with 14 bases separating them. The length of the CDR3 is 15 residues.

This chain connects TRBV5-1 to TRBJ1-2; maybe TRBD1 (5 bases). Germline loops: CDR1 SGHRS, CDR2 YFSETQ. Between the trimmed V and J ends, which lost 0 bases and 2 bases, there was a span of 8 bases. The CDR3 spans 14 residues. The CDR3 DNA reads TGCGCCAGCAGCTTGGGGGGCGAAAACTATGGCTACACCTTC. It encodes CASSLGGENYGYTF.

The chain carries TRBV19 and TRBJ2-2; TRBD2 agrees at 7 bases. The CDR3 covers 16 residues. Unmatched junction bases numbered 6, after V lost 5 bases and J lost 0 bases. CDR1 and CDR2 (germline): LNHDA, SQIVND (reference sequence). CDR3 DNA: TGTGCCAGTAGTTCCCTAGCGGACGCGAACACCGGGGAGCTGTTTTTT. Amino acids: CASSSLADANTGELFF.

The gene calls are TRBV6-5 and TRBJ1-4; D call uncertain. The germline V and J ends were trimmed by 7 bases and 5 bases, with 14 bases remaining between them. The germline CDR1 and CDR2 sequences are MNHEY and SVGAGI. The CDR3 extends over 14 amino acids. The CDR3 coding sequence is TGTGCCAGCAAATCTGACACAATAAATGAAAAACTGTTTTTT. Encoded protein: CASKSDTINEKLFF.

This CDR3 is CAWRVPGGTGELFF. The CDR3, as DNA: TGTGCCTGGAGGGTACCAGGTGGTACCGGGGAGCTGTTTTTT. The chain employs TRBV30 and TRBJ2-2; D is unresolved. Germline CDR1 is GTSNPN and CDR2 is SVGIG (reference sequence). The CDR3 has 14 amino acids. Trimming shortened V by 3 bases and J by 5 bases, and 13 bases separated the two germline ends.